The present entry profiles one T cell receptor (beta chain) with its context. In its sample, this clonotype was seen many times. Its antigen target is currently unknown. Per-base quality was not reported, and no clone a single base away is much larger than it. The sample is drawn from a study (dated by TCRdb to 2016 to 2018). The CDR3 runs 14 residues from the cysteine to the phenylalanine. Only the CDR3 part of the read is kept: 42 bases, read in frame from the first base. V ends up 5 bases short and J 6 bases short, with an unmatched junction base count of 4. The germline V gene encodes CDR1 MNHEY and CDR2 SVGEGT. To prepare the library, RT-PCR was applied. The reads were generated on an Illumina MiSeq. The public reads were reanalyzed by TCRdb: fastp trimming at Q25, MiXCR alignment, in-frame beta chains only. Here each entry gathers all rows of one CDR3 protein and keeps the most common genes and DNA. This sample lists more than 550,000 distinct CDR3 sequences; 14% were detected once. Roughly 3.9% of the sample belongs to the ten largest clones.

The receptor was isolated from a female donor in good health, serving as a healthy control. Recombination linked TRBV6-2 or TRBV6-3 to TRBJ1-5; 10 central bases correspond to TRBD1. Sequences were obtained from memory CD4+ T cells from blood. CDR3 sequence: CASSRDRGGQPQHF. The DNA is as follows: TGTGCCAGCAGTCGGGACAGGGGTGGTCAGCCCCAGCATTTT.